This TCR beta chain was retrieved from a study of cytomegalovirus exposure and HLA in healthy donors. Germline lookup yields CDR1 MNHEY and CDR2 SVGAGI. The V gene lost 6 bases and the J gene lost 6 bases, with 15 bases spanning the gap. The CDR3 has 15 residues. This clone was counted a few times. PCR employed 60 Vbeta and 13 Jbeta primers. TCRdb's table, derived via immunoSEQ multiplex PCR, lists solely in-frame clones and lacks some. The sample lists more than 150,000 clones, about four fifths occurring once. The rearrangement links TRBV6-5 to TRBJ1-6, with D unresolved. The receptor comes from a woman aged 45-60 years in good health and CMV-seropositive. Sequencing was done on a sample of PBMCs. CDR3 coding DNA: TGTGCCAGCAGCTTATCCGCCCCGGGTAATTCACCCCTCCACTTT. It encodes CASSLSAPGNSPLHF.